This entry describes one T cell receptor beta chain. Using immunoSEQ multiplex PCR, the repertoire was profiled, and TCRdb retains in-frame clones only, with some absent. The sample includes some 85,000 clones, 70% to 90% of them seen just once. This sample is drawn from a study of blood T cell repertoires in COVID-19. CDR3 length equals 14 residues. Per germline, CDR1 SNHLY and CDR2 FYNNEI. Trimming removed 1 base at V and 5 bases at J, with 9 bases between. The chain joins TRBV2 to TRBJ2-1; D uncertain. The sample taken for sequencing was peripheral blood. This sequence was found in a man aged 50 to 60 with acute or convalescent COVID-19. CDR3 nucleotides: TGTGCCAGCAGTGAAGGTGGCGGCGACAATGAGCAGTTCTTC. Protein product: CASSEGGGDNEQFF.